The 6 T cell receptor beta chains in this list originate from one sample, sequenced in a study of cytomegalovirus exposure and HLA in healthy donors. 13 Jbeta primers and 60 Vbeta primers were used for the PCR. Sequencing was performed with immunoSEQ multiplex PCR; in TCRdb, only in-frame clones are kept and a portion is missing. The sample has 96,000 or so clones, 65% to 80% seen once. Sequenced input: PBMCs. Receptors originate from a female donor in good health and CMV-seropositive.

The chain links TRBV20-1 to TRBJ1-1; D is unclear. The length of the CDR3 is 9 residues. Germline V gene data show CDR1 as DFQATT and CDR2 as SNEGSKA (reference sequence). As DNA, the CDR3 is TGCGCTATGAACACTGAAGCTTTCTTT. Amino acids: CAMNTEAFF.

This chain connects TRBV4-2 to TRBJ2-7; 7 bases align to TRBD2. Germline V CDR1 and CDR2: LGHNA, YNFKEQ. After removal of 1 base from V and 0 bases from J, the junction contained 6 bases not matched to a gene. The CDR3 contains 16 residues. CDR3 sequence (DNA): TGTGCCAGCAGCCAAGGGAGGCTAGCGGCCTCCTACGAGCAGTACTTC. Translation gives CASSQGRLAASYEQYF.

This clone was found a few times. The chain links TRBV30 to TRBJ1-1, with TRBD1 matching 10 bases. CDR1 and CDR2 (germline): GTSNPN, SVGIG (reference sequence). V lost 8 bases, J lost 7 bases, and 7 bases stayed unmatched. The CDR3 has 12 amino acids. The CDR3 nucleotides read TGTGCCGGACAGGGGGTCCGGGGTGAAGCTTTCTTT. Translation gives CAGQGVRGEAFF.

V is TRBV7-6 and J is TRBJ1-4; 7 bases match TRBD1. CDR1 and CDR2 (germline): SGHVS, FNYEAQ. This CDR3 has 16 amino acids. The junction had 11 bases not matched to a gene; V was cut back by 2 bases and J by 8 bases. CDR3 region: CASSLPAGGRREKLFF. For the CDR3, the DNA is TGTGCCAGCAGCTTACCCGCAGGGGGAAGGAGAGAAAAACTGTTTTTT.

This clone has just one count. This chain joins TRBV5-1 and TRBJ2-7, with 7 positions matching TRBD1. V shed 4 bases and J 5 bases; nucleotides not matched to a gene: 0. CDR3 length: 11 residues. From germline, CDR1 is SGHRS and CDR2 YFSETQ. CDR3 bases: TGCGCCAGCAGCGGACAGGACGAGCAGTACTTC. It translates to CASSGQDEQYF.

This chain uses TRBV7-6 with TRBJ1-1; 7 bases align to TRBD1. Germline V gene lookup returns CDR1 SGHVS and CDR2 FNYEAQ. V lost 5 bases and J lost 0; bases outside the gene matches: 3. This CDR3 comprises 14 residues. The DNA of the CDR3 is TGTGCCAGCAGCCGGGACAGCTTGAACACTGAAGCTTTCTTT. It is translated as CASSRDSLNTEAFF.